Sequencing of this T cell receptor beta chain was carried out in a study of somatic reversion in DOCK8 deficiency (dated by TCRdb to between 2020 and 2021). With respect to the entire study: The study compared the T cell receptor beta repertoires of three groups: DOCK8-deficient patients, DOCK8-revertant patients and healthy volunteers. The study set out to investigate how, in DOCK8 deficiency, somatic reversion of pathogenic DOCK8 variants alters lymphocyte differentiation and function. The DOCK8-deficient patients included in the study had been described in earlier reports.

Genomic DNA for TCR repertoire analysis was extracted from whole blood samples or from PBMCs. Samples were taken from three DOCK8-revertant patients, and some of those patients were sampled at multiple time points. The library was prepared using multiplex PCR. TRB libraries were generated by one-step amplicon PCR from around 100 ng genomic DNA using EuroClonality-NGS primers. Sequencing of the TRB amplicons was done on Illumina MiSeq instruments using 2 x 250 bp version 2 chemistry. In the paper's pipeline: Primary TRB sequence analysis and V(D)J annotation were performed with IMGT/HighV-QUEST. Once nonfunctional clones had been removed and the data downsampled for comparisons between samples, VDJtools was used to evaluate repertoire diversity and composition. TCRdb trimmed public reads at Q25 via fastp, called clones via MiXCR and kept in-frame beta chains. Every distinct CDR3 protein forms one entry, paired with its most common genes and DNA. The V and J calls shown here were made by TCRdb, not taken from the authors' results. The sample table holds 1,000 to 1,500 distinct CDR3 sequences, of which approximately 25% were seen once. The ten biggest clones cover 80% to 90% of the sample.

Overall study outcomes, separate from this receptor: The methods did not specify, sample by sample, whether the source material for each sample was whole blood or PBMCs.

This clonotype is characterized as medium-sized (0.01 to 0.1%). Its antigen target is currently unknown. No per-base quality is available; no much larger clone lies one base away. V is trimmed back by 4 bases and J by 3 bases, and the junction contains 13 bases that no gene match accounts for. The germline V gene supplies CDR1 SGHRS and CDR2 YFSETQ. From cysteine to phenylalanine, the CDR3 is 16 amino acids long. The DNA shown is the 48-base CDR3, in frame from base 1. The sample taken for sequencing was peripheral blood. The cell subset or site label for this specimen denotes: DOCK8-deficient patient with somatic reversion. This clonotype originated in a human donor with DOCK8 deficiency. The rearrangement joined TRBV5-1 to TRBJ2-7; TRBD2 agrees with 7 junctional bases. The sequence in DNA is TGCGCCAGCAGCCGATCGTCCGGCGGGAGACACTACGAGCAGTACTTC. This encodes CASSRSSGGRHYEQYF.